The present entry profiles one TCR beta chain with its context. This specimen includes other DNA sequences encoding the same CDR3. The sample is drawn from a study of blood T cell repertoires in COVID-19. Original methodology: Estimation of nucleated cell counts was performed using reference gene primer amplification. Sequencing used immunoSEQ multiplex PCR; TCRdb keeps in-frame clones, though not all of them. That table gives V, J and clone size, and the DNA gave D and trimming. Found here are a few hundred thousand clones, about 89% of them singletons; the top ten hold 1% to 1.5%. V lost 4 bases, J lost 0 bases, and 6 bases lay in between. Germline V gene data show CDR1 as SGHTA and CDR2 as FQGNSA. The CDR3 consists of 13 residues.

The chain is built from TRBV7-2 and TRBJ1-1; D is undetermined. The sample consisted of PBMCs or T cells enriched from blood (not recorded which). This clonotype was sampled from a man in his thirties or forties who had recovered from COVID-19. The CDR3 spells CASSSQMNTEAFF. The CDR3 bases are TGTGCCAGCAGCTCACAAATGAACACTGAAGCTTTCTTT.